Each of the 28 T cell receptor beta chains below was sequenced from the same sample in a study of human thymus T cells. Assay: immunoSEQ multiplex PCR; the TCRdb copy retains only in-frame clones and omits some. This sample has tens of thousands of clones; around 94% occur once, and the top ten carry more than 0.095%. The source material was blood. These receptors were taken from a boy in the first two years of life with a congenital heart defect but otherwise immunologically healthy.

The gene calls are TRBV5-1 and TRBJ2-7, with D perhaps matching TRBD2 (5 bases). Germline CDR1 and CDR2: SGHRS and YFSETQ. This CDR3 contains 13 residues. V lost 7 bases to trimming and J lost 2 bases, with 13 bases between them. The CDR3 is CASGRGAAYEQYF. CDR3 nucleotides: TGCGCCAGCGGTCGGGGAGCTGCCTACGAGCAGTACTTC.

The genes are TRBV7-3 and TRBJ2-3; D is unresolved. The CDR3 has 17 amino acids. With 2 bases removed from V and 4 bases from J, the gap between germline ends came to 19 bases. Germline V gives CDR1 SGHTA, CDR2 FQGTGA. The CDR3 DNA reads TGTGCCAGCAGCTTAGTTGGGCCCCGCGCCGGAGCAGATACGCAGTATTTT. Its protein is CASSLVGPRAGADTQYF.

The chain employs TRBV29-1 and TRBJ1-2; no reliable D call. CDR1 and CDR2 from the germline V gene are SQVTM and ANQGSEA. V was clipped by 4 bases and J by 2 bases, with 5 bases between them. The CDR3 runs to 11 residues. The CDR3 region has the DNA TGCAGCGTTGGGACGAACTATGGCTACACCTTC. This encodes CSVGTNYGYTF.

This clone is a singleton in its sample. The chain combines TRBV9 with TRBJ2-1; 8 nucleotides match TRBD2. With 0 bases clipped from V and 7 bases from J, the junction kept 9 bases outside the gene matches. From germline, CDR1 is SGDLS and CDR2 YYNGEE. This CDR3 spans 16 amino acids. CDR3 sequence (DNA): TGTGCCAGCAGCGTAGTAGCAGCGGGGGCGCGGAATGAGCAGTTCTTC. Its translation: CASSVVAAGARNEQFF.

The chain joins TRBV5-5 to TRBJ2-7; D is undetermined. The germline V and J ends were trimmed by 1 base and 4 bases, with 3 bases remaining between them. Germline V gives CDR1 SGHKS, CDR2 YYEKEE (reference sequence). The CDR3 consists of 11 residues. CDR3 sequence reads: CASSLTYEQYF. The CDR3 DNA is TGTGCCAGCAGCTTGACATACGAGCAGTACTTC.

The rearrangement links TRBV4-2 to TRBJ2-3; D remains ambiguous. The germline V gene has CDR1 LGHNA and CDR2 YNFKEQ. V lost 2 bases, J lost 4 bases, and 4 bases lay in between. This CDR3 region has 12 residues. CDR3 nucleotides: TGTGCCAGCAGCCAACCCGCAGATACGCAGTATTTT. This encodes CASSQPADTQYF.

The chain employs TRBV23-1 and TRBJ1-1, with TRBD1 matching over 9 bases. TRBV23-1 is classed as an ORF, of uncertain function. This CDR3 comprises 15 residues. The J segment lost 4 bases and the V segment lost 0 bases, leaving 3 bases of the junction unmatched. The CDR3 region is CASSQSGTGLTEAFF. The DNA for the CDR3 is TGCGCCAGCAGTCAATCAGGGACAGGGCTCACTGAAGCTTTCTTT.

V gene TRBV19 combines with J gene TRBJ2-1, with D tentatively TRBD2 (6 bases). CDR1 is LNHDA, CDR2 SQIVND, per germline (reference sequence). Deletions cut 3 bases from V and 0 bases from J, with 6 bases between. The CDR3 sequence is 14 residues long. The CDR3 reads CASSMGGSYNEQFF. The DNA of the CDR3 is TGTGCCAGTAGTATGGGGGGCTCCTACAATGAGCAGTTCTTC.

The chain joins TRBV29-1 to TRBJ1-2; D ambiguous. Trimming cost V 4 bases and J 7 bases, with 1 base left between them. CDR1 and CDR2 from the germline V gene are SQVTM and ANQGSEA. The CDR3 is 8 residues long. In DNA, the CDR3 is TGCAGCGTTGGTGGCTACACCTTC. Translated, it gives CSVGGYTF.

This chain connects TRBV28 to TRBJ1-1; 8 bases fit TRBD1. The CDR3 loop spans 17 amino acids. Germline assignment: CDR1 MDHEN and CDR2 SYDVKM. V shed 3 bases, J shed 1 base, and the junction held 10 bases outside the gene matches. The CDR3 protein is CASSFSIIGTGNTEAFF. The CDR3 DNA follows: TGTGCCAGCAGTTTCTCGATAATAGGGACAGGGAACACTGAAGCTTTCTTT.

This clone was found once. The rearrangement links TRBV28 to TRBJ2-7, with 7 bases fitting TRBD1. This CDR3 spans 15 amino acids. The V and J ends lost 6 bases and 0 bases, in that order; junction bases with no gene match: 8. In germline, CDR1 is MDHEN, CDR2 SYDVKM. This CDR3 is CASSSTGDPSYEQYF. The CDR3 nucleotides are TGTGCCAGCAGCTCCACAGGGGACCCCTCCTACGAGCAGTACTTC.

The CDR3 here is CASSLMTQQGEQYF. The CDR3 bases are TGTGCCAGCAGCTTAATGACCCAACAGGGGGAGCAGTACTTC. The gene calls are TRBV7-2 and TRBJ2-7; the match to TRBD1 covers 7 bases. Trimming at V came to 2 bases and at J to 7 bases, leaving 8 bases not matched to a gene. CDR3 length: 14 amino acids. Per the germline V gene, CDR1 is SGHTA and CDR2 is FQGNSA. The whole variable domain, remainder taken from reference TRBV7-2 and TRBJ2-7, is GAGVSQSPSNKVTEKGKDVELRCDPISGHTALYWYRQSLGQGLEFLIYFQGNSAPDKSGLPSDRFSAERTGGSVSTLTIQRTQQEDSAVYLCASSLMTQQGEQYFGPGTRLTVT.

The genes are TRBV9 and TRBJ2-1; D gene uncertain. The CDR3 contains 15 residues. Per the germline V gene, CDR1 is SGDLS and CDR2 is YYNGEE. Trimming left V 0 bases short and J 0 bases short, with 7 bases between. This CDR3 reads CASSVGQTSYNEQFF. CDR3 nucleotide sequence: TGTGCCAGCAGCGTAGGGCAGACCTCCTACAATGAGCAGTTCTTC.

CDR3 coding DNA: TGCGCCAGCAGTCAATCGAGGCTAGCGGGGGGGACCGGGGAGCTGTTTTTT. This sequence encodes CASSQSRLAGGTGELFF. The rearrangement joins TRBV23-1 to TRBJ2-2; 12 bases align to TRBD2. TRBV23-1 is flagged as an ORF with uncertain function. The V gene end was trimmed by 0 bases and the J gene end by 5 bases; junction bases not matched to a gene: 4. CDR3 size: 17 residues.

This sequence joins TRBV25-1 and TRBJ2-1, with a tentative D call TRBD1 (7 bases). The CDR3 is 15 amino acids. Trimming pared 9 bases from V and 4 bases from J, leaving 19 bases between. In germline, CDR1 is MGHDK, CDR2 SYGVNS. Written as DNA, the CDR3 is TGTGCCAGTAACCGGGGGCAGGGGGATTACAATGAGCAGTTCTTC. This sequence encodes CASNRGQGDYNEQFF.

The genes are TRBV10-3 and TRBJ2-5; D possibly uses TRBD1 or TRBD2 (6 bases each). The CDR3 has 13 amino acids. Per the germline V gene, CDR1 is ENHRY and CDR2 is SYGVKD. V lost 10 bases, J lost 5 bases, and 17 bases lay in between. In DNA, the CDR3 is TGTGCCACCCGGGGTGGGGGGCCGGAGACCCAGTACTTC. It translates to CATRGGGPETQYF.

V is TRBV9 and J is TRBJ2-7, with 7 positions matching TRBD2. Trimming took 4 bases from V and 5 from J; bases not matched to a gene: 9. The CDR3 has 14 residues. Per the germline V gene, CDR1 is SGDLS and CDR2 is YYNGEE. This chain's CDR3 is CASSSTSNPNEQYF. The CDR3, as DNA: TGTGCCAGCAGCTCGACTAGCAATCCCAACGAGCAGTACTTC.

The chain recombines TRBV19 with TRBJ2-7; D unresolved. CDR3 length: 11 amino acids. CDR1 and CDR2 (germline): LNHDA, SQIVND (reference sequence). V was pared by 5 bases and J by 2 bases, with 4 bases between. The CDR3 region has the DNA TGTGCCAGTAGTTCGGCCTACGAGCAGTACTTC. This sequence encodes CASSSAYEQYF.

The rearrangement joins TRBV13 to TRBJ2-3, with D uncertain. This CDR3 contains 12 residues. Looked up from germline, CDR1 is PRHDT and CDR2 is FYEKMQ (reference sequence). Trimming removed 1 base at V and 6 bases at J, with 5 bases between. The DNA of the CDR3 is TGTGCCAGCAGCTTAGTTGTGGATACGCAGTATTTT. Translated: CASSLVVDTQYF. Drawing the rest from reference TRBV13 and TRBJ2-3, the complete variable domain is AAGVIQSPRHLIKEKRETATLKCYPIPRHDTVYWYQQGPGQDPQFLISFYEKMQSDKGSIPDRFSAQQFSDYHSELNMSSLELGDSALYFCASSLVVDTQYFGPGTRLTVL.

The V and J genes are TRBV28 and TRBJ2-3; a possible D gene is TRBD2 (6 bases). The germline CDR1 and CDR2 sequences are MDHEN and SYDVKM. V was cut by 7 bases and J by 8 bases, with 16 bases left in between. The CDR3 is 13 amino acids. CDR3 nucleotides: TGTGCCAGCACCTTGTTCGGGGGTGGTACGCAGTATTTT. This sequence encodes CASTLFGGGTQYF.

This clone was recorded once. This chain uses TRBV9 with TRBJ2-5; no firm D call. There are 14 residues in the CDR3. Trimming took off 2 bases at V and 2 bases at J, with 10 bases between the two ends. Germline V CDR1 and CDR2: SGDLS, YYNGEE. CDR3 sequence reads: CASSVRPDQETQYF. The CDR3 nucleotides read TGTGCCAGCAGCGTTCGGCCCGATCAAGAGACCCAGTACTTC.

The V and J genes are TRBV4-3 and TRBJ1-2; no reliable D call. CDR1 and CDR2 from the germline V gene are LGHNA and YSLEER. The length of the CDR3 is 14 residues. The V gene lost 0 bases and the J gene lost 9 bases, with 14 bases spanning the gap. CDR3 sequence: CASSQEARRRSYTF. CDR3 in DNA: TGCGCCAGCAGCCAAGAAGCGCGCCGCAGGAGCTACACCTTC.

The CDR3 spells CAWRQAGGLSRNSPLHF. In nucleotides, the CDR3 is TGTGCCTGGAGACAGGCAGGGGGTTTAAGCCGCAATTCACCCCTCCACTTT. J is TRBJ1-6 and V is TRBV30; 7 nucleotides align to TRBD1. Trimming removed 3 bases from V and 7 bases from J; junction bases left unmatched: 15. The CDR3 spans 17 residues. Per the germline V gene, CDR1 is GTSNPN and CDR2 is SVGIG (reference sequence).

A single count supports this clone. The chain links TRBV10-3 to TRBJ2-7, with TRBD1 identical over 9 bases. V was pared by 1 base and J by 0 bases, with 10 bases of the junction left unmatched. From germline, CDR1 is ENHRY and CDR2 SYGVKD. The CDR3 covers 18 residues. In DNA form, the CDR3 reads TGTGCCATCAGTGAGTTACCTTCTACAGGGGGCTTCTCCTACGAGCAGTACTTC. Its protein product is CAISELPSTGGFSYEQYF.

CDR3 nucleotides: TGTGCCAGCTACGGAGTAAGCAATGAGCAGTTCTTC. It encodes CASYGVSNEQFF. This rearrangement joins TRBV2 to TRBJ2-1; D is undetermined. CDR1 and CDR2 from the germline V gene are SNHLY and FYNNEI. V shed 8 bases and J shed 6 bases, with 11 bases lying between them. The CDR3 totals 12 residues.

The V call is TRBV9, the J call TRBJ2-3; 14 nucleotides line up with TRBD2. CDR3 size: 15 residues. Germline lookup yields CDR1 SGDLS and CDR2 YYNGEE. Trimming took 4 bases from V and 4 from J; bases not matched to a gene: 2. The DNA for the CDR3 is TGTGCCAGCAGCCGACTAGCGGGGGGGCCAGATACGCAGTATTTT. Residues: CASSRLAGGPDTQYF.

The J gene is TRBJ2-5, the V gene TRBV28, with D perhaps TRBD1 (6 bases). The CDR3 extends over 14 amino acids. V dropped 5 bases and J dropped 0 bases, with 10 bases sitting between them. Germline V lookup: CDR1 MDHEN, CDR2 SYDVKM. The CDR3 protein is CASSTGWYQETQYF. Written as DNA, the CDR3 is TGTGCCAGCAGTACAGGGTGGTACCAAGAGACCCAGTACTTC.

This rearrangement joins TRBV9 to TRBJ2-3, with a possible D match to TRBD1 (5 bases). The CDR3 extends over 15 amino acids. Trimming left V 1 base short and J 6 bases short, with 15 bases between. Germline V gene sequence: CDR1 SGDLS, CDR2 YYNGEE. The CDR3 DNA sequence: TGTGCCAGCAGCGTATGGGGCAGGCTTGGGGATACGCAGTATTTT. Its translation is CASSVWGRLGDTQYF.